Only a few counts were recorded for the clone carrying this T cell receptor beta chain. The data originate from a study of cytomegalovirus exposure and HLA in healthy donors. PCR employed 60 Vbeta and 13 Jbeta primers. Method: immunoSEQ multiplex PCR; TCRdb's copy keeps in-frame clones and lacks some. The sample holds some 110,000 clones, around 74% seen once. CDR3 length: 15 amino acids. The ends were cut back, 6 bases at V and 6 bases at J, with 18 bases in the middle. Germline values: CDR1 LNHDA, CDR2 SQIVND (reference sequence). The sequenced sample consisted of PBMCs. The receptor was derived from a woman aged 40 to 50 in good health and CMV-seropositive. The V gene is TRBV19, the J gene TRBJ2-1; unclear D gene. CDR3 bases: TGTGCCAGTAGAAGTGAGACTCGAAGCCGCAATGAGCAGTTCTTC. Its translation is CASRSETRSRNEQFF.